This TCR beta chain derives from a study of T cell clonality in common variable immunodeficiency (dated by TCRdb to the mid-2010s). Points the paper makes about the study in general: Differences among patients in the CVID cohort limited the correlations between repertoire features and clinical complications. Healthy controls shared more TCRbeta clones with each other than CVID subjects shared among themselves (p < 0.0001). Increased TCRbeta clonality was found in CVID subjects compared with healthy controls (t-test p = 0.018), with the increase being most characteristic of about a third of subjects. Fewer deletions and N-nucleotide insertions were reportedly observed in CVID TCRbeta sequences, and highly modified clones with 13 or more V deletions were reportedly absent from CVID TCRbeta sequences. Even though DNA input was equal, the average per sample came to 75,000 to 95,000 unique sequences for controls compared with roughly 30,000 for CVID samples. According to the authors, figuring out what caused the increased clonality in CVID would require sequencing the repertoires of T cell subpopulations.

This clone was counted many times. The antigen it recognizes is unknown. The sequenced fragment ends 3 residues before the CDR3 boundary, so the rest is inferred from the germline J gene. Relative to germline, V is 0 bases shorter and J is 6 bases shorter, with 12 bases between their ends. The germline V gene (reference sequence) specifies DFQATT as CDR1 and SNEGSKA as CDR2. The CDR3 measures 15 amino acids from cysteine to phenylalanine. The CDR3 was read in part: 36 bases, with the frame set at base 1. Equivalent amounts of genomic DNA from CVID and control samples were used as sequencing input. For every sample, a 60 bp segment covering the rearranged TCRbeta CDR3 region was amplified and then sequenced. TCRbeta amplification used the immunoSEQ assay, a bias-corrected multiplex PCR with high-throughput sequencing. The original pipeline was this. Each unique nucleotide sequence was treated as a clone and annotated with V, D and J genes, copy number and frequency. Sequences were labeled productive if in frame, and non-productive if out of frame or containing stop codons. As previously described, clonality was calculated on the basis of Shannon's entropy. The predicted amino acid sequences of productive clones were used to derive the mean CDR3 Kyte-Doolittle hydropathy. Using the R hclust function, scaled V gene usage was clustered hierarchically with Manhattan distance and complete linkage. Clone sharing by CDR3 amino acid sequence was assessed by resampling 12 repertoires per group over 100 rounds. Repertoires were searched for roughly 63 published EBV-specific and around 240 published CMV-specific TCRbeta sequences. A couple of CVID samples that yielded fewer than 10,000 sequences were excluded from the analysis, so approximately 38 CVID repertoires were retained. Imported from immuneACCESS, the table was reduced by TCRdb to in-frame sequences with V and J called. These copies leave out some clones; in studies compared against another copy, an unresolved V gene accounts for under half, and the cause of the remainder is not known. The DNA was the basis for D and trimming; V, J and clone size are from that table. In this sample the table shows about 19,000 clones, and no singletons are among them. The top ten hold over 6.5% of the sample.

Standard criteria were used to diagnose CVID, namely serum IgG, IgA and/or IgM reduced below the normal range together with specific antibody deficiency. The CVID group comprised about 44 subjects, 15 female and about 29 male, aged roughly 8 to 70 years with a mean age of around 36. Most of the CVID patients and most of the healthy controls were of Caucasian heritage. Replacement immunoglobulin therapy had been administered to all CVID subjects for at least one year at the time of study participation. No CVID subject was ill or taking immunomodulatory or immunosuppressive medication when blood was collected. From each donor, about 5 to 8.5 ml of heparinized peripheral whole blood was collected. Genomic DNA from adults with common variable immune deficiency (CVID) and from healthy adult controls was the source for sequencing TCRbeta CDR3 repertoires. Diluted blood was subjected to density centrifugation over Hypaque 1077 or Ficoll-Paque for isolation of peripheral blood mononuclear cells. Genomic DNA was obtained from unsorted mononuclear cells through either Qiagen column purification or a centrifugation-based method.

Sequenced input: peripheral blood mononuclear cells. Rearrangement joined TRBV20-1 to TRBJ1-6; TRBD1 might be the D gene, on 6 matching bases. The receptor was derived from a human donor with common variable immunodeficiency. This receptor carries the CDR3 CSARDNGRGNSPLHF. The covered CDR3 bases are TGCAGTGCTAGAGATAATGGCAGGGGTAATTCACCC.